This TCR beta chain was found in a study of blood T cell repertoires in COVID-19. Donors in Cohort 3 counted as recovered after two negative PCRs, clearance, or symptom resolution. The authors' processing: Amplification of reference gene primers provided the estimated nucleated cell counts. The table came from immunoSEQ multiplex PCR; TCRdb's copy has only in-frame clones and leaves some out. Clone size and the V and J calls come from that table; the DNA yielded D and trimming. The sample contains a few hundred thousand clones, 65% to 85% of which appear only once. With 0 bases removed from V and 7 bases from J, the gap between germline ends came to 16 bases. The CDR3 contains 16 residues. Germline V CDR1 and CDR2: LGHNA, YSLEER.

Input material: PBMCs or T cells enriched from blood (not recorded which). The chain combines TRBV4-3 with TRBJ2-1, with D tentatively TRBD2 (6 bases). This clonotype was sampled from a man in his forties or fifties who had recovered from COVID-19. The CDR3 here is CASSQDWAGPRNEQFF. In DNA, the CDR3 is TGCGCCAGCAGCCAAGACTGGGCGGGACCACGGAATGAGCAGTTCTTC.